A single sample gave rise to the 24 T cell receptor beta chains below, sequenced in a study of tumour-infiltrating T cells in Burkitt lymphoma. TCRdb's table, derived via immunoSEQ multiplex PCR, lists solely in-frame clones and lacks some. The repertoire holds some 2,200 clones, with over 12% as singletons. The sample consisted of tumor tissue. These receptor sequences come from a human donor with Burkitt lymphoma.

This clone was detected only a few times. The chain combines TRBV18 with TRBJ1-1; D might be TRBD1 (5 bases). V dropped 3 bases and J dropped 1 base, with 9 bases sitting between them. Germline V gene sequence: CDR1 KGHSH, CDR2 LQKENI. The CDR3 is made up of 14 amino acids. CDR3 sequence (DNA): TGTGCCAGCTCACCGGGGCAGAAGAACACTGAAGCTTTCTTT. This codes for CASSPGQKNTEAFF.

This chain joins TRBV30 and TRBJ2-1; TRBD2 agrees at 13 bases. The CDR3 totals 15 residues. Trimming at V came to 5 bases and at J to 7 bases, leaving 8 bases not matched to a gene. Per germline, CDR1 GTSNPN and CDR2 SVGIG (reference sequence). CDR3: CAWGRGLAGANEQFF. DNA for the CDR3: TGTGCCTGGGGACGAGGACTAGCGGGAGCGAATGAGCAGTTCTTC.

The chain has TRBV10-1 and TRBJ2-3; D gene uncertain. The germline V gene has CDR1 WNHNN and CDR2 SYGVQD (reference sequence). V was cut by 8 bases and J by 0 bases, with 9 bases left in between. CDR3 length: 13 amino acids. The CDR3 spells CASQKTSTDTQYF. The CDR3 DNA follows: TGCGCCAGCCAGAAGACTAGCACAGATACGCAGTATTTT.

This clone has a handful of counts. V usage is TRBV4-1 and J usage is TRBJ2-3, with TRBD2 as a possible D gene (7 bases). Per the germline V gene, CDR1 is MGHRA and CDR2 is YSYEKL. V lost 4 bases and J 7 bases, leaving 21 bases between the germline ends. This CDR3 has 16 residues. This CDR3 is CASSLGVAGAGNTQYF. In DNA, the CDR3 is TGCGCCAGCAGCCTCGGTGTGGCGGGGGCCGGGAATACGCAGTATTTT.

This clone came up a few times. The CDR3: CASSQVSGLAADTQYF. In nucleotides, the CDR3 is TGTGCCAGCAGCCAAGTCTCAGGACTAGCGGCAGATACGCAGTATTTT. This chain connects TRBV4-2 to TRBJ2-3, with 10 bases that match TRBD2. The CDR3 loop spans 16 amino acids. With 1 base clipped from V and 4 bases from J, the junction kept 5 bases outside the gene matches. Germline V gene sequence: CDR1 LGHNA, CDR2 YNFKEQ.

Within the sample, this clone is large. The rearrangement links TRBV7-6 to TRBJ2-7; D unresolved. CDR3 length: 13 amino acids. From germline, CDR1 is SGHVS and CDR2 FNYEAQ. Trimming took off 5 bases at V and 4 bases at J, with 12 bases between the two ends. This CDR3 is CASSPGPNYEQYF. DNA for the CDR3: TGTGCCAGCAGCCCCGGACCAAATTACGAGCAGTACTTC.

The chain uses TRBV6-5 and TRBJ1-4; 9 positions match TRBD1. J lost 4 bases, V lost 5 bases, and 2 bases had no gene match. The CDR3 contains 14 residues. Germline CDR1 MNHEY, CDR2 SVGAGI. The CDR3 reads CASSTTGGNEKLFF. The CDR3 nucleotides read TGTGCCAGCAGTACGACAGGGGGTAATGAAAAACTGTTTTTT.

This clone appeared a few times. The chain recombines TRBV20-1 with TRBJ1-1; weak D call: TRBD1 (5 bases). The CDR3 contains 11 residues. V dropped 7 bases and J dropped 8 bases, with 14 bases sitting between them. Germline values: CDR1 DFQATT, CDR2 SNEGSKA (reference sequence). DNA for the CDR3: TGCAGTGGGGGCCCACGCGTCGAAGCTTTCTTT. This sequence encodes CSGGPRVEAFF.

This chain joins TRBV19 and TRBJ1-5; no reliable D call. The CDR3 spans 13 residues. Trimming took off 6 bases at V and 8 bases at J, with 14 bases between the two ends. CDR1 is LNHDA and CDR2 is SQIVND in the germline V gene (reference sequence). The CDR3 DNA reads TGTGCCAGTAGGCAGACCAGTTCTGAGCCCCAGCATTTT. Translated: CASRQTSSEPQHF.

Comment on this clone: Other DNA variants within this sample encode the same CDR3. DNA of the CDR3: TGCGCCAGCAGTCCCGGACAGGGGGCGGACTACGAGCAGTACTTC. Protein sequence: CASSPGQGADYEQYF. This rearrangement joins TRBV4-1 to TRBJ2-7; 11 bases are a match to TRBD1. There are 15 residues in the CDR3. Germline CDR1 reads MGHRA; CDR2 reads YSYEKL. With V trimmed by 6 bases and J by 3 bases, 7 bases remained unmatched.

The CDR3 protein is CASSPAPGGSYEQYF. The CDR3 nucleotides read TGCGCCAGCAGCCCGGCTCCGGGGGGATCCTACGAGCAGTACTTC. The J gene is TRBJ2-7, the V gene TRBV4-1, with TRBD2 matching 7 bases. Trimming at V came to 4 bases and at J to 1 base, leaving 7 bases not matched to a gene. The CDR3 spans 15 residues. Germline V gene sequence: CDR1 MGHRA, CDR2 YSYEKL.

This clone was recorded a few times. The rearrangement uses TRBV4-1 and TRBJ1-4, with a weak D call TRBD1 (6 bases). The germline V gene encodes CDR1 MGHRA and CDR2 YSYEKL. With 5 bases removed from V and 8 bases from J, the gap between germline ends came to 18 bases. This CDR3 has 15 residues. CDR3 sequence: CASSEGGKQLEKLFF. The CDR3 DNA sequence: TGCGCCAGCAGCGAAGGGGGAAAACAGCTCGAAAAACTGTTTTTT.

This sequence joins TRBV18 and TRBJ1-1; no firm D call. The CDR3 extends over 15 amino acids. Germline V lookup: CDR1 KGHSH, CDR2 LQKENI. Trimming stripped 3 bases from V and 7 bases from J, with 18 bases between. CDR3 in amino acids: CASSPGVGEAGEAFF. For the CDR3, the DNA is TGTGCCAGCTCACCCGGGGTGGGCGAAGCGGGTGAAGCTTTCTTT.

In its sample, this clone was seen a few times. In DNA, the CDR3 is TGTGCCAGCAGCTCGTCCGGGACACCACAAGAGACCCAGTACTTC. Translated: CASSSSGTPQETQYF. The J gene is TRBJ2-5, the V gene TRBV7-8; possible D gene TRBD1, 6 bases. V was shortened by 4 bases and J by 2 bases, with 14 bases between the two germline ends. This CDR3 has 15 amino acids. From germline, CDR1 is SGHVS and CDR2 FQNEAQ.

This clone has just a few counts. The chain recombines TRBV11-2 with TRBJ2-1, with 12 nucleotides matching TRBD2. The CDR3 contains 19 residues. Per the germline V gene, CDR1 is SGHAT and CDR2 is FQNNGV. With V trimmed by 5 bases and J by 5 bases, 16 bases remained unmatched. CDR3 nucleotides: TGTGCCAGCAGCCCTCGGACTAGCGGGGTTAGGGTAAAGGACAATGAGCAGTTCTTC. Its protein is CASSPRTSGVRVKDNEQFF.

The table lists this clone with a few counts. This CDR3 reads CASSPTVPVEKLFF. In DNA, the CDR3 is TGCGCCAGCAGCCCGACAGTGCCGGTAGAAAAACTGTTTTTT. The chain recombines TRBV5-1 with TRBJ1-4; D possibly corresponds to TRBD1 (5 bases). The CDR3 is 14 amino acids. CDR1 is SGHRS and CDR2 is YFSETQ in the germline V gene. With 4 bases removed from V and 8 bases from J, the gap between germline ends came to 15 bases.

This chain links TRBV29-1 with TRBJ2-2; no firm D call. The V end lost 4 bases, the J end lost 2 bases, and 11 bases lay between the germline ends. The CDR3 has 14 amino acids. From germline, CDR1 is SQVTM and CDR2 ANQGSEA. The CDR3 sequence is CSVATRINTGELFF. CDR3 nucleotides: TGCAGCGTTGCGACCCGCATAAACACCGGGGAGCTGTTTTTT.

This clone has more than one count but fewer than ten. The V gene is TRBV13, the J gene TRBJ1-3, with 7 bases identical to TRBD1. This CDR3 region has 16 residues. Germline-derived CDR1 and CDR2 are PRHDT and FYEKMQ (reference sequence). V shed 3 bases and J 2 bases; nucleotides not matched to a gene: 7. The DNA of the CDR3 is TGTGCCAGCAGCTTGAAACAGGGGTTCGCTGGAAACACCATATATTTT. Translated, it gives CASSLKQGFAGNTIYF.

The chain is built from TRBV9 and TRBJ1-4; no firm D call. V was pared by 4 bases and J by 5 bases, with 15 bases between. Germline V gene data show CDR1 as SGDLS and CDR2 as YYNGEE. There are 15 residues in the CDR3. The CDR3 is CASSPSGVMNEKLFF. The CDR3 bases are TGTGCCAGCAGCCCGTCGGGAGTAATGAATGAAAAACTGTTTTTT.

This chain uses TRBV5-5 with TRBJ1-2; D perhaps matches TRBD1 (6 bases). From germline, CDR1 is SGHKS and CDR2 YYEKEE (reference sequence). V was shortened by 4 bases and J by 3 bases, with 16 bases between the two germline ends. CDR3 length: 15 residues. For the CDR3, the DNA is TGTGCCAGCAGCCCAGGGGTTCGGGACTACTATGGCTACACCTTC. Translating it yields CASSPGVRDYYGYTF.

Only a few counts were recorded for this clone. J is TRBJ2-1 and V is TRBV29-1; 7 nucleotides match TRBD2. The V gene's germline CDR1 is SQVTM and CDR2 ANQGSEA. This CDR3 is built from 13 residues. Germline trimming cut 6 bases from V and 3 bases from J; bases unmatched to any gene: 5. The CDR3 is CSVGGPDYNEQFF. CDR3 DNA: TGCAGCGTGGGAGGGCCGGACTACAATGAGCAGTTCTTC.

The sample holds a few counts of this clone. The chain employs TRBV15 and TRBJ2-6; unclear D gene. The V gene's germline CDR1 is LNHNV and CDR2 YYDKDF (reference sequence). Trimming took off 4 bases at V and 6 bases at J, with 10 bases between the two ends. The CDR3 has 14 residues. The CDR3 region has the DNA TGTGCCACCAGCATGGGCAACAAGGCCAACGTCCTGACTTTC. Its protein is CATSMGNKANVLTF.

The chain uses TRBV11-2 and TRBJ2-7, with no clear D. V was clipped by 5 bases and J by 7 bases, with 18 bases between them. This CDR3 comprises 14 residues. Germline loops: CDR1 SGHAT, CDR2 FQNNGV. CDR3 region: CASSPWTRSREQYF. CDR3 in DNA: TGTGCCAGCAGCCCGTGGACCCGGTCGAGAGAGCAGTACTTC.

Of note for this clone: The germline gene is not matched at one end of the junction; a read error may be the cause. The DNA of the CDR3 is TGTGCCACCAACAGACGACAGGGTTACAATTCACCCCTCCACTTT. Its translation: CATNRRQGYNSPLHF. The V gene is TRBV15, the J gene TRBJ1-6; 7 bases map to TRBD1. This CDR3 contains 15 residues. CDR1 and CDR2 (germline): LNHNV, YYDKDF (reference sequence).